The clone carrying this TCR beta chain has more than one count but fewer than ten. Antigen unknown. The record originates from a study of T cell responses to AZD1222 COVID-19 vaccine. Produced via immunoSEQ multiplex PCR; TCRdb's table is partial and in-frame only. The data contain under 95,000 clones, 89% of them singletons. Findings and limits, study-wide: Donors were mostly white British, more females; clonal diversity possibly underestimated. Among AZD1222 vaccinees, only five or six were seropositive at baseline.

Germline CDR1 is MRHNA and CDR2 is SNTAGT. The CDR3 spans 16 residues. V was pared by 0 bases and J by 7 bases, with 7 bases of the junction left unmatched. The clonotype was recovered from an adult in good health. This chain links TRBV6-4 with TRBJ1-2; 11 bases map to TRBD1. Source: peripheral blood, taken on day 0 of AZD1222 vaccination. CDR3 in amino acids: CASSDSAGQGASGYTF. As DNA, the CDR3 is TGTGCCAGCAGTGACTCTGCAGGACAGGGGGCAAGTGGCTACACCTTC.